This is a list of T cell receptor beta chains from one sample in a study of regulatory T cells in long-lasting Graves disease. TCRdb processed the multiplex PCR reads anew with MiXCR; each CDR3 protein has one entry. The table lists approximately 470,000 distinct CDR3 sequences, roughly 17% of them singletons. These data were also reused for a study on T cells in Graves' hyperthyroidism and ophthalmopathy.

Sequenced material: peripheral blood mononuclear cells (PBMCs), taken at new diagnosis, from a patient treated with antithyroid drugs. These receptors were taken from a man aged 40-55 years with Graves disease. CDR3s include the opening cysteine and the closing phenylalanine or tryptophan. The D gene is left open where the match is weak. Part of the rows lack a size; the others show once, few, many or a class for expanded clones.

clone size: -
D gene: -
V gene: TRBV7-9
J gene: TRBJ2-3
CDR3 protein: CASNRGSTTDTQYF
CDR3 DNA: TGTGCCAGCAATCGGGGTTCTACCACAGATACGCAGTATTTT

clone size: many
D gene: -
V gene: TRBV24-1
J gene: TRBJ2-2
CDR3 protein: CATNMNTGELFF
CDR3 DNA: TGTGCCACCAACATGAACACCGGGGAGCTGTTTTTT

clone size: few
D gene: -
V gene: TRBV6-1
J gene: TRBJ2-3
CDR3 protein: CASGEGGLSTDTQYF
CDR3 DNA: TGTGCCAGCGGTGAAGGGGGACTGAGCACAGATACGCAGTATTTT

clone size: few
D gene: TRBD1
V gene: TRBV2
J gene: TRBJ1-6
CDR3 protein: CASRGGTGLSSYNSPLHF
CDR3 DNA: TGTGCCAGCAGGGGGGGGACAGGGCTGAGCTCCTATAATTCACCCCTCCACTTT

clone size: -
D gene: -
V gene: TRBV5-4
J gene: TRBJ1-1
CDR3 protein: CASSPFGTEAFF
CDR3 DNA: TGTGCCAGCAGCCCTTTTGGGACTGAAGCTTTCTTT

clone size: many
D gene: TRBD1
V gene: TRBV24-1
J gene: TRBJ2-1
CDR3 protein: CATSDPGQGREQFF
CDR3 DNA: TGTGCCACCAGTGACCCGGGACAGGGGAGGGAGCAGTTCTTC

clone size: many
D gene: TRBD2
V gene: TRBV10-1
J gene: TRBJ2-7
CDR3 protein: CARGPFPGLAGVGGGDEQYF
CDR3 DNA: TGCGCCAGAGGGCCCTTCCCGGGACTAGCGGGAGTAGGGGGCGGCGACGAGCAGTACTTC

clone size: many
D gene: -
V gene: TRBV27
J gene: TRBJ1-2
CDR3 protein: CASSPGVYYGYTF
CDR3 DNA: TGTGCCAGCAGCCCAGGGGTCTACTATGGCTACACCTTC

clone size: -
D gene: TRBD2
V gene: TRBV7-9
J gene: TRBJ2-7
CDR3 protein: CASSRSRTSGVDEQYF
CDR3 DNA: TGTGCCAGCAGCCGAAGTAGGACTAGCGGGGTCGATGAGCAGTACTTC

clone size: many
D gene: TRBD1
V gene: TRBV3-1
J gene: TRBJ2-7
CDR3 protein: CASSQQTGGFYEQYF
CDR3 DNA: TGTGCCAGCAGCCAACAGACAGGGGGATTCTACGAGCAGTACTTC

clone size: few
D gene: TRBD1
V gene: TRBV25-1
J gene: TRBJ1-1
CDR3 protein: CASSDWTGSSTEAFF
CDR3 DNA: TGTGCCAGCAGTGACTGGACAGGGTCTAGCACTGAAGCTTTCTTT

clone size: many
D gene: TRBD1
V gene: TRBV28
J gene: TRBJ2-1
CDR3 protein: CASSLGQVLGEQFF
CDR3 DNA: TGTGCCAGCAGTTTAGGACAGGTCCTGGGGGAGCAGTTCTTC

clone size: -
D gene: -
V gene: TRBV5-1
J gene: TRBJ1-2
CDR3 protein: CASSLSPANYGYTF
CDR3 DNA: TGCGCCAGCAGCTTGAGCCCGGCTAACTATGGCTACACCTTC

clone size: many
D gene: TRBD2
V gene: TRBV18
J gene: TRBJ2-1
CDR3 protein: CASSPGLAGGGNEQFF
CDR3 DNA: TGTGCCAGCAGCCCGGGACTAGCGGGAGGAGGCAATGAGCAGTTCTTC

clone size: many
D gene: TRBD1
V gene: TRBV20-1
J gene: TRBJ2-5
CDR3 protein: CSALGQGLETQYF
CDR3 DNA: TGCAGTGCTCTCGGACAGGGTTTGGAGACCCAGTACTTC

clone size: many
D gene: -
V gene: TRBV11-2
J gene: TRBJ2-1
CDR3 protein: CASSPGLLSSEQFF
CDR3 DNA: TGTGCCAGCAGCCCCGGACTTCTCTCCAGTGAGCAGTTCTTC

clone size: few
D gene: -
V gene: TRBV7-2
J gene: TRBJ1-1
CDR3 protein: CASSLALGYTEAFF
CDR3 DNA: TGTGCCAGCAGCTTAGCGTTGGGGTACACTGAAGCTTTCTTT

clone size: few
D gene: -
V gene: TRBV19
J gene: TRBJ2-1
CDR3 protein: CASTIGRGYAEQFF
CDR3 DNA: TGTGCCAGTACCATCGGAAGGGGCTATGCTGAGCAGTTCTTC

clone size: -
D gene: -
V gene: TRBV5-4
J gene: TRBJ2-1
CDR3 protein: CASSLIWVNEQFF
CDR3 DNA: TGTGCCAGCAGCTTGATCTGGGTCAATGAGCAGTTCTTC

clone size: many
D gene: -
V gene: TRBV28
J gene: TRBJ1-1
CDR3 protein: CASNPPLMNTEAFF
CDR3 DNA: TGTGCCAGCAACCCACCGCTTATGAACACTGAAGCTTTCTTT